These 5 T cell receptor beta chains were all obtained from the same sample, sequenced in a study of T cell responses to AZD1222 COVID-19 vaccine. Sequenced by immunoSEQ multiplex PCR; TCRdb stores in-frame clones only, minus some. Seen here are roughly 150,000 clones, roughly nine tenths observed once, and the top ten hold less than 1.5%. This specimen consisted of peripheral blood, obtained 28 days after the second AZD1222 dose. The receptors were gathered from an adult who received the AZD1222 COVID-19 vaccine.

The V gene is TRBV3-1 (or the pseudogene TRBV3-2), the J gene TRBJ2-1; D not resolved. Germline loops: CDR1 LGHDT, CDR2 YNNKEL (reference sequence). This CDR3 comprises 15 residues. The germline V and J ends were trimmed by 4 bases and 1 base, with 11 bases remaining between them. The CDR3 coding sequence is TGTGCCAGCAGCCCCTCCCCGCAGTCCTACAATGAGCAGTTCTTC. This encodes CASSPSPQSYNEQFF.

The chain links TRBV5-4 to TRBJ2-5; the match to TRBD2 covers 11 bases. The germline CDR1 and CDR2 sequences are SGHNT and YYREEE (reference sequence). After removal of 5 bases from V and 0 bases from J, the junction contained 12 bases not matched to a gene. This CDR3 is 18 amino acids long. This chain's CDR3 is CASRPGLAAKEYQETQYF. DNA for the CDR3: TGTGCCAGCAGGCCGGGACTAGCGGCAAAAGAGTACCAAGAGACCCAGTACTTC. Full variable domain (remainder filled in from reference TRBV5-4 and TRBJ2-5): ETGVTQSPTHLIKTRGQQVTLRCSSQSGHNTVSWYQQALGQGPQFIFQYYREEENGRGNFPPRFSGLQFPNYSSELNVNALELDDSALYLCASRPGLAAKEYQETQYFGPGTRLLVL.

The chain combines TRBV7-8 with TRBJ2-7, with TRBD1 identical over 9 bases. Trimming cost V 5 bases and J 5 bases; bases outside gene matches: 10. The CDR3 runs to 15 residues. CDR1 SGHVS and CDR2 FQNEAQ come from the germline V gene. The CDR3 is CASSISGTGLDEQYF. DNA for the CDR3: TGTGCCAGCAGCATCTCGGGGACAGGGTTGGACGAGCAGTACTTC.

This clone showed up just a few times. The chain combines TRBV27 with TRBJ1-1; 7 bases are shared with TRBD1. Germline V gene lookup returns CDR1 MNHEY and CDR2 SMNVEV (reference sequence). This CDR3 has 16 residues. The V gene end was trimmed by 2 bases and the J gene end by 4 bases; junction bases not matched to a gene: 10. The CDR3 region has the DNA TGTGCCAGCAGTTTAGCCACGAAAACAGGGGTCACTGAAGCTTTCTTT. It specifies CASSLATKTGVTEAFF.

The gene calls are TRBV10-1 and TRBJ2-1; D call uncertain. In germline, CDR1 is WNHNN, CDR2 SYGVQD (reference sequence). The germline V and J ends were trimmed by 4 bases and 0 bases, with 7 bases remaining between them. This CDR3 has 14 residues. The CDR3 loop is CASSGSRSYNEQFF. CDR3 coding DNA: TGCGCCAGCAGTGGCTCGCGCTCCTACAATGAGCAGTTCTTC.